This passage covers 32 T cell receptor beta chains from one sample sequenced in a study of cytomegalovirus exposure and HLA in healthy donors. A multiplex PCR was run with 60 Vbeta primers and 13 Jbeta primers. The assay was immunoSEQ multiplex PCR, and TCRdb's table has in-frame clones only and misses some. This table holds fewer than 200,000 clones, about 75% found once. The material sequenced was PBMCs. The origin of the receptors is a woman aged 45-60 years in good health and CMV-seropositive.

The CDR3 loop is CASSPPNRGWTEAFF. As DNA, the CDR3 is TGTGCCAGCTCACCACCGAACAGGGGATGGACTGAAGCTTTCTTT. The chain is built from TRBV18 and TRBJ1-1; TRBD1 matches 7 bases. CDR1 and CDR2 from the germline V gene are KGHSH and LQKENI. Trimming removed 0 bases from V and 5 bases from J; junction bases left unmatched: 6. The CDR3 is 15 amino acids.

The V call is TRBV5-4, the J call TRBJ2-7, with TRBD1 matching over 7 bases. The CDR3 runs 15 residues. With 0 bases clipped from V and 0 bases from J, the junction kept 3 bases outside the gene matches. CDR1 and CDR2 (germline): SGHNT, YYREEE (reference sequence). In nucleotides, the CDR3 is TGTGCCAGCAGCTTGGACAGGGGAAGCTCCTACGAGCAGTACTTC. Translated, it gives CASSLDRGSSYEQYF. The complete variable domain, with remaining parts taken from reference TRBV5-4 and TRBJ2-7, reads ETGVTQSPTHLIKTRGQQVTLRCSSQSGHNTVSWYQQALGQGPQFIFQYYREEENGRGNFPPRFSGLQFPNYSSELNVNALELDDSALYLCASSLDRGSSYEQYFGPGTRLTVT.

The chain couples TRBV7-2 to TRBJ1-4, with D uncertain. V lost 7 bases and J lost 4, with 13 bases in between. Germline V gene sequence: CDR1 SGHTA, CDR2 FQGNSA. This CDR3 contains 14 residues. CDR3 sequence (DNA): TGTGCCAGCACCTACGGACTGAGTAATGAAAAACTGTTTTTT. Its protein is CASTYGLSNEKLFF.

CDR3 residues: CASSLTTSGPYEQYF. Here the CDR3 DNA reads TGTGCCAGCAGTTTAACGACTAGCGGGCCCTACGAGCAGTACTTC. The rearrangement links TRBV27 to TRBJ2-7; 10 bases align to TRBD2. The CDR3 contains 15 residues. Germline CDR1 is MNHEY and CDR2 is SMNVEV (reference sequence). The ends lost 2 bases at V and 2 bases at J; junction bases unmatched: 3.

The J gene is TRBJ2-7, the V gene TRBV28; the match to TRBD1 covers 11 bases. Losses at the gene ends were 5 bases for V and 7 bases for J; bases not matched to a gene: 16. The CDR3 has 17 amino acids. Germline V gene data show CDR1 as MDHEN and CDR2 as SYDVKM. CDR3 protein: CASSPSIGGQGVAEQYF. The CDR3, as DNA: TGTGCCAGCAGTCCCTCCATTGGGGGACAGGGGGTAGCGGAGCAGTACTTC.

This chain uses TRBV29-1 with TRBJ2-5, with 9 bases lining up with TRBD2. V was pared by 4 bases and J by 5 bases, with 14 bases of the junction left unmatched. The CDR3 is 16 residues long. Germline CDR1 is SQVTM and CDR2 is ANQGSEA. CDR3 sequence: CSVVGGAGGPVETQYF. The CDR3 DNA follows: TGCAGCGTTGTTGGGGGTGCGGGGGGGCCCGTTGAGACCCAGTACTTC.

The chain links TRBV28 to TRBJ2-7; D gene ambiguous. The CDR3 spans 15 residues. Germline CDR1 and CDR2: MDHEN and SYDVKM. Trimming stripped 7 bases from V and 5 bases from J, with 21 bases between. This CDR3 is CASTGMDRFGDEQYF. Here the CDR3 DNA reads TGTGCCAGCACGGGTATGGATAGGTTTGGCGACGAGCAGTACTTC.

This clone showed up just a few times. The chain combines TRBV10-2 with TRBJ1-5; TRBD1 matches 7 bases. This CDR3 is 13 amino acids long. The germline V gene encodes CDR1 WSHSY and CDR2 SAAADI. The V and J ends lost 4 bases and 6 bases, in that order; junction bases with no gene match: 3. The CDR3, as DNA: TGCGCCAGCAGTGTACAGGGGACTCAGCCCCAGCATTTT. It translates to CASSVQGTQPQHF.

The chain couples TRBV7-9 to TRBJ1-4, with TRBD1 identical over 8 bases. V lost 5 bases to trimming and J lost 1 base; unmatched junction nucleotides: 12. Germline CDR1 SEHNR, CDR2 FQNEAQ (reference sequence). This CDR3 spans 18 amino acids. The CDR3 protein is CASSPGGQGGITNEKLFF. CDR3 sequence (DNA): TGTGCCAGCAGCCCAGGCGGACAGGGTGGGATAACTAATGAAAAACTGTTTTTT.

The chain recombines TRBV29-1 with TRBJ2-7; maybe TRBD2 (6 bases). The CDR3 extends over 13 amino acids. Trimming cost V 6 bases and J 0 bases, with 12 bases left between them. The germline CDR1 and CDR2 sequences are SQVTM and ANQGSEA. CDR3 sequence (DNA): TGCAGCGTGGGGGGTGTTAACTCCTACGAGCAGTACTTC. Protein: CSVGGVNSYEQYF.

The V gene is TRBV5-4, the J gene TRBJ2-3, with a tentative D call TRBD2 (5 bases). V was clipped by 1 base and J by 2 bases, with 8 bases between them. This CDR3 has 14 residues. The germline V gene has CDR1 SGHNT and CDR2 YYREEE (reference sequence). The CDR3, as DNA: TGTGCCAGCAGCTTGTTCGGGGTCACAGATACGCAGTATTTT. This sequence encodes CASSLFGVTDTQYF.

V usage is TRBV5-4 and J usage is TRBJ2-1, with 10 bases matching TRBD2. CDR3 length: 16 residues. Losses at the gene ends were 4 bases for V and 7 bases for J; bases not matched to a gene: 11. Germline V gene sequence: CDR1 SGHNT, CDR2 YYREEE (reference sequence). CDR3 coding DNA: TGTGCCAGCAGCACCCTACTAGCGGGGCCGTTTAATGAGCAGTTCTTC. This gives the protein CASSTLLAGPFNEQFF.

This chain joins TRBV5-4 and TRBJ2-5; 7 bases match TRBD2. CDR1 is SGHNT and CDR2 is YYREEE in the germline V gene (reference sequence). CDR3 length: 14 residues. Unmatched junction bases numbered 5, after V lost 4 bases and J lost 2 bases. The CDR3, as DNA: TGTGCCAGCAGCGCCGGGACTACTCAAGAGACCCAGTACTTC. Its protein product is CASSAGTTQETQYF. Full variable domain (missing parts from reference TRBV5-4 and TRBJ2-5): ETGVTQSPTHLIKTRGQQVTLRCSSQSGHNTVSWYQQALGQGPQFIFQYYREEENGRGNFPPRFSGLQFPNYSSELNVNALELDDSALYLCASSAGTTQETQYFGPGTRLLVL.

The chain recombines TRBV10-2 with TRBJ2-7, with D maybe TRBD1 (6 bases). The germline gives CDR1 WSHSY, CDR2 SAAADI. The CDR3 is made up of 13 amino acids. Trimming stripped 3 bases from V and 4 bases from J, with 10 bases between. DNA for the CDR3: TGCGCCAGCAGTGATCGGACAGCGTACGAGCAGTACTTC. Translated, it gives CASSDRTAYEQYF.

The V gene is TRBV2, the J gene TRBJ2-7; 9 bases fit TRBD1. Germline CDR1 SNHLY, CDR2 FYNNEI. This CDR3 has 15 amino acids. With V trimmed by 5 bases and J by 5 bases, 10 bases remained unmatched. The CDR3: CASSLTGQGFNEQYF. The CDR3 nucleotides read TGTGCCAGCAGTCTTACTGGACAGGGGTTCAACGAGCAGTACTTC. Combining the CDR3 with reference TRBV2 and TRBJ2-7 gives the whole variable domain EPEVTQTPSHQVTQMGQEVILRCVPISNHLYFYWYRQILGQKVEFLVSFYNNEISEKSEIFDDQFSVERPDGSNFTLKIRSTKLEDSAMYFCASSLTGQGFNEQYFGPGTRLTVT.

The rearrangement uses TRBV27 and TRBJ1-1, with D maybe TRBD1 (6 bases). The germline gives CDR1 MNHEY, CDR2 SMNVEV (reference sequence). V dropped 3 bases and J dropped 11 bases, with 13 bases sitting between them. The CDR3 covers 12 residues. The CDR3 sequence: CASSFTGTEAFF. The CDR3 bases are TGTGCCAGCAGTTTCACAGGGACCGAGGCTTTCTTT.

This chain uses TRBV7-2 with TRBJ2-3, with 11 bases fitting TRBD1. The V gene's germline CDR1 is SGHTA and CDR2 FQGNSA. The length of the CDR3 is 16 residues. The V segment lost 1 base and the J segment 5 bases; nucleotides outside the gene matches: 5. The CDR3 region is CASSLGVGQGEDTQYF. The CDR3 region has the DNA TGTGCCAGCAGCTTAGGTGTGGGACAGGGGGAAGATACGCAGTATTTT.

The rearrangement uses TRBV7-9 and TRBJ2-7, with no clear D. This CDR3 has 14 amino acids. Trimming removed 1 base from V and 1 base from J, with 8 bases in between. Germline V gives CDR1 SEHNR, CDR2 FQNEAQ (reference sequence). This CDR3 is CASSLGEVSYEQYF. The DNA of the CDR3 is TGTGCCAGCAGCTTAGGCGAAGTGTCCTACGAGCAGTACTTC.

The chain employs TRBV2 and TRBJ1-1, with 10 positions matching TRBD1. In germline, CDR1 is SNHLY, CDR2 FYNNEI. This CDR3 is 14 amino acids long. Trimming removed 7 bases from V and 1 base from J; junction bases left unmatched: 3. Here the CDR3 reads CASNGQGENTEAFF. CDR3 nucleotides: TGTGCCAGCAACGGACAGGGGGAGAACACTGAAGCTTTCTTT.

The chain links TRBV5-6 to TRBJ1-2; 7 nucleotides align to TRBD1. This CDR3 comprises 14 residues. Per the germline V gene, CDR1 is SGHDT and CDR2 is YYEEEE. The trim removed 3 bases at V and 7 bases at J, leaving 9 bases unmatched. CDR3 DNA sequence: TGTGCCAGCAGCTGGGACAGCTCTCGAGGTGGCTACACCTTC. Amino acids: CASSWDSSRGGYTF.

CDR3 nucleotides: TGCGCCAGCAGCTTGGCGAGCCACGAGCAGTACTTC. Protein product: CASSLASHEQYF. The J gene is TRBJ2-7, the V gene TRBV5-1, with D unclear. Germline assignment: CDR1 SGHRS and CDR2 YFSETQ. The V and J ends lost 0 bases and 5 bases respectively, with 6 bases between them. This CDR3 is 12 amino acids long.

This chain uses TRBV7-9 with TRBJ1-5; 8 bases fit TRBD1. The CDR3 sequence is 15 residues long. V lost 5 bases, J lost 2 bases, and 5 bases stayed unmatched. Germline CDR1 and CDR2: SEHNR and FQNEAQ (reference sequence). CDR3 sequence reads: CASSPPGQGNQPQHF. DNA of the CDR3: TGTGCCAGCAGCCCTCCGGGACAGGGCAATCAGCCCCAGCATTTT.

The rearrangement joins TRBV27 to TRBJ2-3; 8 bases map to TRBD1. Germline assignment: CDR1 MNHEY and CDR2 SMNVEV (reference sequence). Germline trimming cut 2 bases from V and 1 base from J; bases unmatched to any gene: 17. The CDR3 consists of 20 residues. The CDR3 nucleotides read TGTGCCAGCAGTTTACGGCCTGGAGCCAGGGACAGGCAACGCACAGATACGCAGTATTTT. It codes for CASSLRPGARDRQRTDTQYF.

The chain employs TRBV5-4 and TRBJ2-3, with 10 bases fitting TRBD2. Trimming cost V 4 bases and J 3 bases; bases outside gene matches: 8. CDR3 length: 16 residues. Germline V gives CDR1 SGHNT, CDR2 YYREEE (reference sequence). The CDR3 coding sequence is TGTGCCAGCAGCATAGGGACTAGCGTTGGGACAGATACGCAGTATTTT. Its protein is CASSIGTSVGTDTQYF.

The CDR3 DNA reads as TGTGCCAGCTCACCCCGGGACACTGAAGCTTTCTTT. Amino acids: CASSPRDTEAFF. This rearrangement joins TRBV18 to TRBJ1-1; no firm D call. The CDR3 sequence is 12 residues long. V was pared by 3 bases and J by 3 bases, with 5 bases between. Germline-derived CDR1 and CDR2 are KGHSH and LQKENI.

J is TRBJ2-4 and V is TRBV28, with 7 bases aligning to TRBD2. Trimming at V came to 3 bases and at J to 2 bases, leaving 7 bases not matched to a gene. The V gene's germline CDR1 is MDHEN and CDR2 SYDVKM. The CDR3 is made up of 16 amino acids. The CDR3 DNA sequence: TGTGCCAGCAGTTTTTTGGGCGGGGGAACCAAAAACATTCAGTACTTC. Its protein product is CASSFLGGGTKNIQYF.

In DNA, the CDR3 is TGTGCCAGCAGGCGGACAGGGGGAGGCGGCGAGCAGTACTTC. This gives the protein CASRRTGGGGEQYF. This chain uses TRBV28 with TRBJ2-7, with 10 bases matching TRBD1. The CDR3 runs 14 residues. CDR1 MDHEN and CDR2 SYDVKM come from the germline V gene. The ends lost 6 bases at V and 6 bases at J; junction bases unmatched: 8.

V is TRBV2 and J is TRBJ2-7; D is ambiguous. Trimming took 3 bases from V and 9 from J, leaving 9 bases between them. This CDR3 spans 11 amino acids. Germline CDR1 is SNHLY and CDR2 is FYNNEI. CDR3 coding DNA: TGTGCCAGCAGTGACTGGGCAGGGCAGTACTTC. As protein: CASSDWAGQYF.

The V and J genes are TRBV7-2 and TRBJ1-5, with TRBD1 as a possible D gene (5 bases). The CDR3 spans 15 residues. Germline V CDR1 and CDR2: SGHTA, FQGNSA. V was trimmed by 5 bases and J by 5 bases, leaving 16 bases between them. CDR3 coding DNA: TGTGCCAGCAGCCCCCGGGGGGGAACCCATCAGCCCCAGCATTTT. This encodes CASSPRGGTHQPQHF.

The CDR3 region is CASGRRDRASVGELFF. DNA for the CDR3: TGTGCCAGCGGACGCCGGGACAGGGCTTCGGTCGGGGAGCTGTTTTTT. The V and J genes are TRBV27 and TRBJ2-2, with TRBD1 matching over 9 bases. The CDR3 totals 16 residues. The junction had 14 bases not matched to a gene; V was cut back by 8 bases and J by 7 bases. Looked up from germline, CDR1 is MNHEY and CDR2 is SMNVEV (reference sequence).

The chain combines TRBV2 with TRBJ2-1, with 8 bases matching TRBD2. Germline CDR1 is SNHLY and CDR2 is FYNNEI. After removal of 7 bases from V and 4 bases from J, the junction contained 6 bases not matched to a gene. The CDR3 covers 14 residues. DNA for the CDR3: TGTGCCAGCATAGGACTAGCAGCATACAATGAGCAGTTCTTC. It specifies CASIGLAAYNEQFF.

The V call is TRBV7-2, the J call TRBJ2-5; 10 nucleotides agree with TRBD2. Germline V gene lookup returns CDR1 SGHTA and CDR2 FQGNSA. The CDR3 is made up of 16 amino acids. The ends lost 5 bases at V and 5 bases at J; junction bases unmatched: 11. The CDR3 DNA reads as TGTGCCAGCAGCCCGCTGAGCGGGGGGGCGTGGGAGACCCAGTACTTC. Protein: CASSPLSGGAWETQYF.